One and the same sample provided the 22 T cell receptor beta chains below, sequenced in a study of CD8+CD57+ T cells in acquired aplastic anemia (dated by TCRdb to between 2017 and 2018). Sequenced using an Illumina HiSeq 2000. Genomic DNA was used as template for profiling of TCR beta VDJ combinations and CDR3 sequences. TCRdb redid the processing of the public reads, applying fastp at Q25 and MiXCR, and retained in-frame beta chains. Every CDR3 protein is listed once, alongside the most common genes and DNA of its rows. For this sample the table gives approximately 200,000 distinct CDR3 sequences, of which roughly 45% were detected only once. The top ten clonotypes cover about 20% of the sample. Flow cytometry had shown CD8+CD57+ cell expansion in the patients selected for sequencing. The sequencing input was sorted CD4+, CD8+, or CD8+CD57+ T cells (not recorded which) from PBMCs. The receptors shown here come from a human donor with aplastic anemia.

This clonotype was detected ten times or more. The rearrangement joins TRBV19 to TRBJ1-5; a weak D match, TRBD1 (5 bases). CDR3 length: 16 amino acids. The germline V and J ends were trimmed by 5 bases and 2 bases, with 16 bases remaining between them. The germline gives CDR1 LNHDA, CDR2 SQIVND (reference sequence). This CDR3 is CASSPSKGLGNQPQHF. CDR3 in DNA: TGTGCCAGTAGTCCCTCAAAGGGGCTCGGCAATCAGCCCCAGCATTTT.

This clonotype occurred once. CDR3 amino acids: CASSVVGQGYGYTF. For the CDR3, the DNA is TGTGCCAGCAGCGTAGTAGGGCAGGGCTATGGCTACACCTTC. The chain uses TRBV9 and TRBJ1-2, with D perhaps TRBD1 (5 bases). Trimming left V 0 bases short and J 4 bases short, with 10 bases between. Looked up from germline, CDR1 is SGDLS and CDR2 is YYNGEE. The CDR3 runs to 14 residues.

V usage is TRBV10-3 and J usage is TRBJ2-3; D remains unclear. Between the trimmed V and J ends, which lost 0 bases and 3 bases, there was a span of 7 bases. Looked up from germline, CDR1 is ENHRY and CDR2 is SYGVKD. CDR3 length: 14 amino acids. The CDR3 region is CAISESAVTDTQYF. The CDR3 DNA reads TGTGCCATCAGTGAGTCGGCGGTAACAGATACGCAGTATTTT.

Here the CDR3 DNA reads TGCAGTGCTAGAAACCCGGGACAGGGGGGGAACAATCAGCCCCAGCATTTT. It is translated as CSARNPGQGGNNQPQHF. The V call is TRBV20-1, the J call TRBJ1-5; 11 bases align to TRBD1. Germline lookup yields CDR1 DFQATT and CDR2 SNEGSKA (reference sequence). This CDR3 contains 17 residues. Unmatched junction bases numbered 9, after V lost 2 bases and J lost 3 bases.

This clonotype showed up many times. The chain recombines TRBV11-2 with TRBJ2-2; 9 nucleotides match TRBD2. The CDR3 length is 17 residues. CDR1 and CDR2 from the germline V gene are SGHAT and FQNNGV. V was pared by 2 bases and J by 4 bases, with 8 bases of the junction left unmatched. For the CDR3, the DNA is TGTGCCAGCAGCTTACGCGGGGGGGCGTTTTCCACCGGGGAGCTGTTTTTT. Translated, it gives CASSLRGGAFSTGELFF. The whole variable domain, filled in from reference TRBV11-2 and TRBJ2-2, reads EAGVAQSPRYKIIEKRQSVAFWCNPISGHATLYWYQQILGQGPKLLIQFQNNGVVDDSQLPKDRFSAERLKGVDSTLKIQPAKLEDSAVYLCASSLRGGAFSTGELFFGEGSRLTVL.

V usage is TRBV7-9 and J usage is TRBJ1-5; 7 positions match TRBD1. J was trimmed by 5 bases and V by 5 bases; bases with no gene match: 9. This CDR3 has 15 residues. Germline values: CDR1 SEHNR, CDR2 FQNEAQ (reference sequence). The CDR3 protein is CASSAGQGEDQPQHF. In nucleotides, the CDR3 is TGTGCCAGCAGCGCGGGGCAGGGGGAGGATCAGCCCCAGCATTTT.

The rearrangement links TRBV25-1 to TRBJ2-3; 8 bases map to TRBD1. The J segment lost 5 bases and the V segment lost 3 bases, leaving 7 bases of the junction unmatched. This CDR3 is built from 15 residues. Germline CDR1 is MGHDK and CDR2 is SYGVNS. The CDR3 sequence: CASSDPGQEIDTQYF. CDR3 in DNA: TGTGCCAGCAGTGATCCGGGACAGGAAATAGATACGCAGTATTTT.

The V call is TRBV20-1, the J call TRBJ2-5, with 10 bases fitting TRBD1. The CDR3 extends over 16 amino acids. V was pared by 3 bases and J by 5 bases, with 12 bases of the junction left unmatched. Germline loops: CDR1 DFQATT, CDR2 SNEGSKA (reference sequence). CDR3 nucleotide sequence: TGCAGTGCTAGTATCGGGGGACAGGGGACGACGGAGACCCAGTACTTC. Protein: CSASIGGQGTTETQYF.

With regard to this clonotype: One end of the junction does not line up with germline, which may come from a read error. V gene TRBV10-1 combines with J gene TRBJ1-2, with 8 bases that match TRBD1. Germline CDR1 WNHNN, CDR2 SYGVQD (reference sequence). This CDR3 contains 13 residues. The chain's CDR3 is CAISPDRDDGYTF. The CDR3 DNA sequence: TGTGCCATCAGTCCGGACAGGGACGATGGCTACACCTTC.

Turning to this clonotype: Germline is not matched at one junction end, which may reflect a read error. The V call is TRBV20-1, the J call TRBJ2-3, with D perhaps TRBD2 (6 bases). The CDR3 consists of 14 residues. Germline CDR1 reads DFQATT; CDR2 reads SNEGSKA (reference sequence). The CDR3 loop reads CSVRFAGNTDTQYF. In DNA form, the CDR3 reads TGCAGTGTTAGATTCGCGGGGAACACAGATACGCAGTATTTT.

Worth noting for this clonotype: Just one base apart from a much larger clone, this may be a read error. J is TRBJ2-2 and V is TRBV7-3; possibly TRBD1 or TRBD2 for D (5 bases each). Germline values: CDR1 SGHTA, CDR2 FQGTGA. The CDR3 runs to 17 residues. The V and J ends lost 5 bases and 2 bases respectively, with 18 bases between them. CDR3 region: CASSPRQSGGNTGELFF. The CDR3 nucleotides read TGTGCCAGCAGCCCCCGACAGTCTGGGGGTAACACCGGGGAGCTGTTTTTT.

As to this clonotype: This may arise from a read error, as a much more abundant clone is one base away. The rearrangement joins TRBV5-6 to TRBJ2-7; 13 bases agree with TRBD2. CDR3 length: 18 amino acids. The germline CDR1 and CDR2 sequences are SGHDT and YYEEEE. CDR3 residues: CASSSVILAGGERYKQYF. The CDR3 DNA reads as TGTGCCAGCAGCTCTGTAATACTAGCGGGGGGGGAACGCTACAAGCAGTACTTC.

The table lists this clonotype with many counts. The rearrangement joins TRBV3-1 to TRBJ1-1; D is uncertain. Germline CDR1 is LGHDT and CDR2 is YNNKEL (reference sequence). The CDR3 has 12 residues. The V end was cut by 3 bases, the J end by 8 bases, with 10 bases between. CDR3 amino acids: CASSQGTAEAFF. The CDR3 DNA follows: TGTGCCAGCAGCCAGGGTACAGCCGAAGCTTTCTTT. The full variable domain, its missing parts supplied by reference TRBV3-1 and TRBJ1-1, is DTAVSQTPKYLVTQMGNDKSIKCEQNLGHDTMYWYKQDSKKFLKIMFSYNNKELIINETVPNRFSPKSPDKAHLNLHINSLELGDSAVYFCASSQGTAEAFFGQGTRLTVV.

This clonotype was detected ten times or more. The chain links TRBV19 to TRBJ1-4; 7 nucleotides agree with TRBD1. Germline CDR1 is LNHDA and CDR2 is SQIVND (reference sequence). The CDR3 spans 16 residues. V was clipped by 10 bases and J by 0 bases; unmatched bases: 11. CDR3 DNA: TGTGCCACATCGGACACGAGGGGGCCAACTAATGAAAAACTGTTTTTT. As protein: CATSDTRGPTNEKLFF.

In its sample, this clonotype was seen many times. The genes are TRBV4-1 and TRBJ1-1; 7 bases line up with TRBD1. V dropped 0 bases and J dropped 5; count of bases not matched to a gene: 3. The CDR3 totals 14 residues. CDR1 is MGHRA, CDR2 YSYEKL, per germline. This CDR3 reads CASSQDQGETEAFF. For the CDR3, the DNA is TGCGCCAGCAGCCAAGATCAGGGGGAGACTGAAGCTTTCTTT.

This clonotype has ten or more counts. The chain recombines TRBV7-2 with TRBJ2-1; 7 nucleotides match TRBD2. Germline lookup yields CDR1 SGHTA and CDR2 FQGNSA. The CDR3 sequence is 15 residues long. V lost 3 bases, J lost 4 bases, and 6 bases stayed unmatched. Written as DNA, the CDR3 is TGTGCCAGCAGCTTGAGGAGCGGGGCATACAATGAGCAGTTCTTC. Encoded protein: CASSLRSGAYNEQFF.

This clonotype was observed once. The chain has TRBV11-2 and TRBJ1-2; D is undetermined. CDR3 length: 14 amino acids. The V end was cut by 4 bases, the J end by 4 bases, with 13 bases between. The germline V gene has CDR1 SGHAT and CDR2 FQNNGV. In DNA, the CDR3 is TGTGCCAGCAGCTCCCACCCGGGCAGCTATGGCTACACCTTC. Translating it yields CASSSHPGSYGYTF. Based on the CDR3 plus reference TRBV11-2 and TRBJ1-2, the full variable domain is EAGVAQSPRYKIIEKRQSVAFWCNPISGHATLYWYQQILGQGPKLLIQFQNNGVVDDSQLPKDRFSAERLKGVDSTLKIQPAKLEDSAVYLCASSSHPGSYGYTFGSGTRLTVV.

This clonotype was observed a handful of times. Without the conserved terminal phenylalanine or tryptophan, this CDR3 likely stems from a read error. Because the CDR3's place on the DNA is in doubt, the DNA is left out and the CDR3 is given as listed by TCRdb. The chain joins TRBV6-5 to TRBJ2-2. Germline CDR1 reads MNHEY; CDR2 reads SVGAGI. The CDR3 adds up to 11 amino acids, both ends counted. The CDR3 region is CASSYDGVDFV.

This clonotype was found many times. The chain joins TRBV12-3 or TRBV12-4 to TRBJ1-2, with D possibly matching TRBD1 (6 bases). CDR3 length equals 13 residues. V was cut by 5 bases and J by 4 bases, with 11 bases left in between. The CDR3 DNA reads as TGTGCCAGCAGTACAGGGCCCCCCTATGGCTACACCTTC. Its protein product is CASSTGPPYGYTF.

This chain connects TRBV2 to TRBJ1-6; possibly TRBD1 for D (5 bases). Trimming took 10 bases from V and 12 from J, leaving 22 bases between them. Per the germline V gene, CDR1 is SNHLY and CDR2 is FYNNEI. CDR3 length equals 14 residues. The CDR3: CANSEGRSYLPLHF. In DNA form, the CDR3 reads TGTGCCAACAGCGAGGGGCGCAGCTATCTACCCCTCCACTTT.

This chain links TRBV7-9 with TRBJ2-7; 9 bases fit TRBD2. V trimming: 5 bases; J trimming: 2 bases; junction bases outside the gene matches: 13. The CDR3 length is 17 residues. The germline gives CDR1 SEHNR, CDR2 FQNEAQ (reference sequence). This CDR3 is CASSKNSGSSKTYEQYF. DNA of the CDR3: TGTGCCAGCAGCAAAAATAGCGGGAGTTCCAAAACCTACGAGCAGTACTTC. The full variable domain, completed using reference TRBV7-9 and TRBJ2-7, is DTGVSQNPRHKITKRGQNVTFRCDPISEHNRLYWYRQTLGQGPEFLTYFQNEAQLEKSRLLSDRFSAERPKGSFSTLEIQRTEQGDSAMYLCASSKNSGSSKTYEQYFGPGTRLTVT.

CDR3 coding DNA: TGCAGCGTTGATCCCAGCGGAATGTACAATGAGCAGTTCTTC. This codes for CSVDPSGMYNEQFF. V and J are TRBV29-1 and TRBJ2-1, with TRBD2 as a possible D gene (5 bases). Trimming cost V 3 bases and J 4 bases, with 13 bases left between them. The germline V gene encodes CDR1 SQVTM and CDR2 ANQGSEA. This CDR3 comprises 14 residues.